This TCR beta chain was found in a study of T cells in localized non-small cell lung cancer. Overall study results and limits: Multi-region tumor sequencing was not done, so intratumor heterogeneity could not be excluded. Tumor showed lower T cell clonality than uninvolved adjacent lung, where it was highest. Higher blood T cell density went with longer overall survival.

The table came from immunoSEQ multiplex PCR; TCRdb's copy has only in-frame clones and leaves some out. The sample holds tens of thousands of clones, 90% to 95% seen once. This clone showed up just a few times. Its antigen remains unknown. The CDR3 contains 13 residues. With 6 bases removed from V and 7 bases from J, the gap between germline ends came to 12 bases. Germline values: CDR1 MRHNA, CDR2 SNTAGT. Sequencing was performed on peripheral blood, taken before any cancer treatment. The V and J genes are TRBV6-4 and TRBJ2-2, with D perhaps matching TRBD2 (6 bases). The receptor's source is a man between 40 and 69 years old with stage I lung adenocarcinoma. CDR3 nucleotides: TGTGCCAGCAGCCTCACTAGCAGCGGGGAGCTGTTTTTT. It translates to CASSLTSSGELFF.